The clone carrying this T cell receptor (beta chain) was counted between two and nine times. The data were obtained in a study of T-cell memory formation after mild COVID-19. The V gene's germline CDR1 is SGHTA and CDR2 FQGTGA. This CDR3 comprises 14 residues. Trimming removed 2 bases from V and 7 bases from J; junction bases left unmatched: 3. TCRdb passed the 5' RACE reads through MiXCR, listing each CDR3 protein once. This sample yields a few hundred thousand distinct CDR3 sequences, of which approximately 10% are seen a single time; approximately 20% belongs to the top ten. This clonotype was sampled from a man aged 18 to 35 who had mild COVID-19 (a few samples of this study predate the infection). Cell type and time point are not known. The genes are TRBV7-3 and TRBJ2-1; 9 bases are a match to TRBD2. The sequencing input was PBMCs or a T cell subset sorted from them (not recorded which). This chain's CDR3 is CASSLEREANEQFF. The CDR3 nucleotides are TGTGCCAGCAGCTTAGAGCGGGAGGCAAATGAGCAGTTCTTC.